This T cell receptor beta chain was retrieved from a study of cytomegalovirus exposure and HLA in healthy donors (TCRdb year 2017). For context, the study as a whole: In an earlier analysis of roughly 590 of the donors, 276 Gb of sequence data and 95 million to 130 million unique TCR beta sequences from about 190 million T cells were reported. A few DR-DQ haplotypes were treated as single units for association and clustering because of strong linkage in the cohort. In a later analysis, previously published TCR beta repertoires from 550 to 700 donors were re-analyzed and high-resolution HLA genotyping was added so that TCR occurrence patterns could be studied. Using immunosequencing, the study profiled T cell repertoires from 666 subjects and related those repertoires to cytomegalovirus serostatus. Typing coverage differed by locus: A, B, C, DRB1 and DQB1 were typed in roughly 620-630 donors, DQA1 in roughly 510, DPA1 in 606, and DPB1 in 400 to 480. The study was designed to test whether signatures of past pathogen exposure could be identified by cataloging public T cell receptors. In addition to the first cohort of 500 to 850 subjects, a separate validation cohort of 100 to 150 different subjects was used. In the later analysis, no new phenotypic data were used to find candidate immune exposures; instead, reliance was placed on TCR beta sequences and their occurrence across donors. HLA typing covered class I and class II loci at four-digit resolution. Among some 410 genotyped donors of the cohort, an average of around 240,000 unique TCR beta nucleotide sequences was sequenced per donor, of which 15% to 20% were non-productive. Genome-wide SNP genotypes for about three fifths of the roughly 700 donors were used in a later genetic analysis, which treated that subset as a discovery cohort. An early release that covered roughly 600 HLA-typed donors contained approximately 290 gigabases of sequencing data and roughly 84 million unique TCR sequences. To predict cytomegalovirus infection status, the study combined high-throughput TCR immunosequencing, statistical association of individual TCRs with disease status, and machine learning. To decide whether each TCR beta V gene segment behaved as functional or pseudogenic, an earlier analysis of fewer than 750 of the donors relied on high-throughput TCR beta sequencing. All discovery cohort repertoires had been generated using a single sequencing platform. Donor age, sex, ethnicity and CMV serostatus were compiled alongside the repertoire data. The genetic ancestry cluster associated with self-reported Caucasian donors included 81% of the 398 genotyped donors.

As concerns this clone: The clone's antigen remains unknown. No clone much larger than this one lies a single base away; base qualities are absent.

The study at large found these results: According to the authors, the approach could potentially be generalized to other disease states and immunological phenotypes. A further reported finding was that TCR beta sequences accurately predicted the HLA-A and HLA-B alleles for most subjects in the first cohort. A total of 150 or so TCR beta chains were listed by the study as associated with cytomegalovirus. Because counts were too low, roughly 16 rarely observed V segments, including chromosome 9 orphons, were left out of the earlier analysis of 587 of the donors. Across donors, most TCR sequences were observed very rarely, whereas some public TCRs were present in many individuals. The 87-base-pair reads could not distinguish some IMGT-functional V segments, including TRBV6-2 and TRBV6-3, so those segments were excluded. Because HLA typing was unavailable for some donors at each locus, only the typed subset was used in association tests. The cohort was sequenced for TCR beta chains only, and without alpha or paired-chain data the features that could be detected were limited. A later genetic analysis associated a missense DCLRE1C variant with V-gene and J-gene trimming of TCR beta chains, and an independent cohort replicated the association. Roughly uniform sequencing depth across donors was assumed in presence/absence analyses, although this assumption may not hold. The classifier was reported to diagnose cytomegalovirus status with high specificity and sensitivity in both the original cohort and the validation cohort. According to a later genetic analysis, donors in an Asian-associated ancestry cluster had fewer N-insertions in productive TCRs than the approximately 650-donor mean. In a later analysis, several top co-occurrence clusters were reported to appear linked to parvovirus B19, influenza, CMV and Epstein-Barr virus. According to a later analysis, most CMV-associated TCR beta chains appeared to be HLA-restricted, and the HLA associations seemed to be driven largely by CMV exposure. An earlier analysis of some 590 of the donors showed that most TCR beta V segments appeared in productive rearrangements either about 87% or about 30% of the time, which broadly matched IMGT annotations. In a later analysis, 15,000 to 20,000 TCR beta sequences were associated with specific HLA alleles at a false discovery rate of 0.05. When HLA alleles, especially DR and DQ, strongly co-occurred, attributing TCR associations to individual alleles was difficult. A group of highly shared sequence variants was considered likely to be a technical artifact of the sequencing pipeline. Three of the identified cytomegalovirus-associated TCR beta chains were confirmed in vitro to be specific for cytomegalovirus antigens. In a later analysis, HLA-associated TCR beta chains were found to be more clonally expanded and to have lower generation probabilities than equally common non-associated chains. Correlated functional status among segregating V segments might reflect linkage disequilibrium, but an unknown experimental factor could not be ruled out. In a later analysis, the rate of TCR association differed among HLA loci, with DRB1 alleles having the most associated TCRs and HLA-C alleles having the fewest. CMV serostatus was the only immune exposure information available for the cohort.

The library was made by the immunoSEQ multiplex PCR assay. A mixture of 60 forward primers for TCR Vbeta segments and 13 reverse primers for TCR Jbeta segments was used in the multiplex PCR. The CDR3 region of rearranged TCR beta genes was amplified from genomic DNA with a multiplex PCR assay. The amplified TCR beta libraries were sequenced on the Illumina HiSeq System as 87-base-pair reads. In the paper's pipeline: Across the 600 to 700 repertoires, a later analysis counted about 81 million unique TCR beta chains, some 11 million of which were shared by at least two donors. Raw reads were error-corrected and collapsed into unique sequences with a nearest-neighbor algorithm that merged closely related sequences to remove PCR and sequencing errors. To assign V, D and J gene segments, CDR3 sequences were aligned to IMGT reference sequences. For a sequence to be retained, a match of at least six nucleotides was required to both a V gene segment and a J gene segment. Rearrangements were classified as productive when the CDR3 lacked stop codons and remained in frame with V and J, and all other rearrangements were classified as non-productive. CDR3 was defined by IMGT convention, running from the second conserved V-encoded cysteine to the conserved J-encoded phenylalanine. The earlier analysis of 500 to 750 of the donors excluded any sequence lacking an unambiguous match to a single V gene segment. In an earlier analysis of several hundred of the donors, V segments were called functional above 56.7% productive rearrangements and were called segregating when the between-donor standard deviation exceeded 5%. A statistical classification framework was developed to diagnose cytomegalovirus status using the catalog of TCR beta chain sequences. A later analysis assigned V and J genes by comparing TCR nucleotide sequences with IMGT/GENE-DB human TR gene sequences. A later analysis assigned CDR3 sequences and most-parsimonious VDJ recombination scenarios with the TCRdist pipeline. In a later analysis, each TCR beta chain was defined by its CDR3 amino acid sequence together with its V-gene family, and reads without a unique V-gene family were excluded. A later analysis removed 592 highly shared, low-generation-probability nucleotide sequences to deal with suspected cross-contamination and a sequencing artifact. In a later analysis, a clonal expansion index was calculated for each public chain from normalized within-repertoire ranks of inferred template counts. A later analysis computed generation probabilities with a VDJ recombination model fitted to out-of-frame rearrangements, and checked the results against IGoR. In a later analysis, hypergeometric tests were used to score TCR-TCR, TCR-HLA and TCR-CMV co-occurrence, with a repertoire-size bias correction applied to TCR pairs. To estimate false discovery rates, a later analysis permuted the HLA or CMV assignments 20 times. In a later analysis, co-occurring TCRs were grouped with DBSCAN, and TCRdist sequence similarity was added when clustering was performed within HLA-allele-positive subsets. Co-occurrence clustering excluded repertoires with fewer than 30,000 or more than 120,000 public chains, plus five with anomalous nucleotide sharing. The table was pulled from immuneACCESS by TCRdb, which kept in-frame rearrangements only. Such tables lose some clones; where checked, under half of the loss comes from unresolved V genes, and the rest has no known cause. The V and J calls and clone size are taken from that table; D and trimming were inferred from the DNA. The sample data list 150,000 to 200,000 clones, and 71% of these were observed just once. The ten biggest clones cover approximately 1.6% of the sample.

Between the V and J ends, shortened by 8 bases and 0 bases respectively, the junction contains 22 bases. From its cysteine to its phenylalanine, the CDR3 spans 17 amino acids. Left in the record is the CDR3 DNA by itself, 51 bases read in frame from the first base. The germline V gene encodes CDR1 MDHEN and CDR2 SYDVKM. The cohort comprised fewer than 700 healthy bone marrow donors. All cohort members were sampled while nominally healthy, although unrecorded immune exposures were likely present. The donor tested CMV seronegative and was one of the 352 seronegative cohort members. Each donor provided a peripheral blood sample, and peripheral blood mononuclear cells were used for TCR beta sequencing. The Qiagen DNeasy Blood Extraction Kit was used to extract genomic DNA from the blood cell samples.

The sample taken for sequencing was PBMCs. Recombination joined TRBV28 with TRBJ1-1; no D segment can be confidently identified. The source is a girl aged 5-17 years in good health and CMV-seronegative. The sequenced DNA: TGTGCCAGCCCCCCCCCGTCGGGGTCCCTATTGAACACTGAAGCTTTCTTT. Its protein product is CASPPPSGSLLNTEAFF.